This T cell receptor beta chain was documented in a study of cytomegalovirus exposure and HLA in healthy donors. This CDR3 comprises 13 residues. CDR1 MNHNS and CDR2 SASEGT come from the germline V gene. The V gene lost 5 bases and the J gene lost 3 bases, with 8 bases spanning the gap. PCR was performed using 60 Vbeta and 13 Jbeta primers. Sequenced by immunoSEQ multiplex PCR; TCRdb stores in-frame clones only, minus some. The table records tens of thousands of clones, more than 65% of them present only once. Sequencing was carried out using PBMCs. The chain employs TRBV6-1 and TRBJ1-5; D is uncertain. The clonotype was recovered from a woman between 40 and 50 years old in good health and CMV-seropositive. CDR3: CASSRDYNQPQHF. The CDR3 region has the DNA TGTGCCAGCAGTCGAGATTACAATCAGCCCCAGCATTTT.